This TCR beta chain was observed in a study of graft-versus-host responses after intestinal transplantation. Background on the study: Tacrolimus and steroids were given for around 3 years to all recipients after anti-thymocyte globulin induction.

About this clone itself: Its antigen is undetermined.

Profiled with immunoSEQ multiplex PCR; TCRdb holds only in-frame clones, not every one. The data show about 570 clones, just over 95% seen once. Study-wide findings and caveats: GvH clones appeared in recipient marrow, some first in ileum or blood. Allograft clonal ratios (graft-versus-host to host-versus-graft) were high in patients who had graft-donor T cell macrochimerism. Levels of circulating GvH clones at their peak were associated with early post-transplant HvG declines.

CDR1 MNHNS and CDR2 SASEGT come from the germline V gene. CDR3 size: 15 residues. V lost 4 bases to trimming and J lost 4 bases, with 15 bases between them. Time point: postoperative day 105 after intestinal transplantation (dayNNNN = postoperative day). This TCR was sampled from a human patient who received an intestinal transplant, so some T cells may come from the graft donor. The chain combines TRBV6-1 with TRBJ2-3; maybe TRBD2 (7 bases). Sequences were derived from bone marrow, sampled 105 days after intestinal transplantation. Here the CDR3 reads CASSVAEGGADTQYF. The CDR3 DNA is TGTGCCAGCAGTGTAGCGGAGGGGGGGGCAGATACGCAGTATTTT.